This T cell receptor beta chain was sequenced in a study of blood T cells in healthy people across ages. Study-wide background: About one barcoded beta molecule per two T cells came from capture by template switching.

A word on this clonotype: Its antigen is still unknown.

PCR was performed a second time for about 7 to 12 cycles using a sample-barcoded 5' primer and a J-beta primer mix. TCRdb reprocessed the 5' RACE reads with MiXCR, giving one entry per CDR3 protein. The data show 780,000 or so distinct CDR3 sequences, with about 56% seen just once and under 30% held by the top ten. Points from the study as a whole: Older age went with lower TCR beta diversity per million T cells, in a roughly linear way.

Whenever a sample was processed, at least 6 million PBMCs were isolated. The total RNA that was extracted per sample amounted to at least 5.5 micrograms. The source of this sequence is a man aged 35 to 55 in good health. Sequences were obtained from blood.

The CDR3 bases are TGTGCCAGCAGCCCAAGGACTAGCGGGGCGAATGAGCAGTTCTTC. Translating gives CASSPRTSGANEQFF. The V and J genes are TRBV13 and TRBJ2-1; 12 nucleotides line up with TRBD2. Germline trimming cut 5 bases from V and 7 bases from J; bases unmatched to any gene: 6. Germline V lookup: CDR1 PRHDT, CDR2 FYEKMQ (reference sequence). The CDR3 totals 15 residues. The full variable domain, rest sourced from reference TRBV13 and TRBJ2-1, is AAGVIQSPRHLIKEKRETATLKCYPIPRHDTVYWYQQGPGQDPQFLISFYEKMQSDKGSIPDRFSAQQFSDYHSELNMSSLELGDSALYFCASSPRTSGANEQFFGPGTRLTVL.